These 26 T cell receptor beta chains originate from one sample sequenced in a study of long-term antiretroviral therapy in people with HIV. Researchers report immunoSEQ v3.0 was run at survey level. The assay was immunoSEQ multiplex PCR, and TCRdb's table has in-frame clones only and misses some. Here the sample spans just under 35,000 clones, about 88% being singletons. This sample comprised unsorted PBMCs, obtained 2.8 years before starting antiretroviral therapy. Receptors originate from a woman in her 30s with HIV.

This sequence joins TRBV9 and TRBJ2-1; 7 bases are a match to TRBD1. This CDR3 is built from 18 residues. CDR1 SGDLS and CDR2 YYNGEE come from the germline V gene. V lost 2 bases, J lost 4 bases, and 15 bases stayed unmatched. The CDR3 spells CASSVTTALGTAYNEQFF. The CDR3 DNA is TGTGCCAGCAGCGTTACTACTGCGTTGGGGACAGCGTACAATGAGCAGTTCTTC.

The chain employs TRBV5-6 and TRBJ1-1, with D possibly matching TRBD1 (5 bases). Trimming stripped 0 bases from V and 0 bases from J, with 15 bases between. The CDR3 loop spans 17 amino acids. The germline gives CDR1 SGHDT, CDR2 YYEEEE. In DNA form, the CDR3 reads TGTGCCAGCAGCTTGGTCCAGGGCCCTCGAATGAACACTGAAGCTTTCTTT. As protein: CASSLVQGPRMNTEAFF.

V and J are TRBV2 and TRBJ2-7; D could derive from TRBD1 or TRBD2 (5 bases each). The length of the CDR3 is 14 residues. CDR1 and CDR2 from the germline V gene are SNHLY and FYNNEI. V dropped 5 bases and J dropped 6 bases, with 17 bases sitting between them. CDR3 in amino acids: CASSPGTGEREQYF. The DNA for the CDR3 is TGTGCCAGCAGTCCCGGGACCGGGGAACGCGAGCAGTACTTC.

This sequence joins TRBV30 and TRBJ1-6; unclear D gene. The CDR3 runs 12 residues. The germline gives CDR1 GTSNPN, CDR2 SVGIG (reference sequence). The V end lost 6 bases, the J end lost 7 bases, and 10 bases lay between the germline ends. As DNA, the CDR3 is TGTGCCTGCCACACGGTAAATTCACCCCTCCACTTT. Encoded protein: CACHTVNSPLHF.

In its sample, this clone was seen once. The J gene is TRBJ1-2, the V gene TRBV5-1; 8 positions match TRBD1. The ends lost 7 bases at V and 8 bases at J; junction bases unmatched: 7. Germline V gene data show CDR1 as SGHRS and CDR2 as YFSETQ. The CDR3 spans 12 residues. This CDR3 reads CASASTGVGYTF. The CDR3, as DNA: TGCGCCAGCGCCTCGACAGGGGTCGGCTACACCTTC. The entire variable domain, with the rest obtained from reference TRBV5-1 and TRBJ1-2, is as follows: KAGVTQTPRYLIKTRGQQVTLSCSPISGHRSVSWYQQTPGQGLQFLFEYFSETQRNKGNFPGRFSGRQFSNSRSEMNVSTLELGDSALYLCASASTGVGYTFGSGTRLTVV.

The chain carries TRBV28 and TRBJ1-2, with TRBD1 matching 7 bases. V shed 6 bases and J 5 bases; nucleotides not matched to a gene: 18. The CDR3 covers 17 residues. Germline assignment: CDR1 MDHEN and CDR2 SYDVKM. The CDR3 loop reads CASSPLAGGEFIYGYTF. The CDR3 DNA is TGTGCCAGCAGCCCGCTCGCAGGGGGTGAGTTCATTTATGGCTACACCTTC.

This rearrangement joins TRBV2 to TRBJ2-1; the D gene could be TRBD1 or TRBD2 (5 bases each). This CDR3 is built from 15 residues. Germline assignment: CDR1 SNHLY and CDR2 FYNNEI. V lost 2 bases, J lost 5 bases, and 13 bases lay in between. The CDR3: CASSELVGVNNEQFF. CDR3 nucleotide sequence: TGTGCCAGCAGTGAATTGGTGGGGGTAAACAATGAGCAGTTCTTC.

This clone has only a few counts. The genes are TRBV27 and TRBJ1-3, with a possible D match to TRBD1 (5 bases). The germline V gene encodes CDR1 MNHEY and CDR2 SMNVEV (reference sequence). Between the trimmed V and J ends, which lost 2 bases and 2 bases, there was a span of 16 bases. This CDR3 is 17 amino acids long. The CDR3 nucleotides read TGTGCCAGCAGTTTACCCACGATGGGGCGAACTGGAAACACCATATATTTT. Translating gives CASSLPTMGRTGNTIYF.

CDR3 amino acids: CASSDSYGYTF. The CDR3 nucleotides read TGTGCCAGCAGTGACTCGTATGGCTACACCTTC. This sequence joins TRBV6-4 and TRBJ1-2; D is unresolved. Between the trimmed V and J ends, which lost 0 bases and 5 bases, there was a span of 1 base. Germline V lookup: CDR1 MRHNA, CDR2 SNTAGT. This CDR3 is 11 amino acids long.

Here the CDR3 DNA reads TGTGCCTGGAGTAACAGGGGGCTGGGCGGCTACACCTTC. Protein sequence: CAWSNRGLGGYTF. The V gene is TRBV30, the J gene TRBJ1-2; 9 bases are a match to TRBD1. The CDR3 covers 13 residues. With 2 bases clipped from V and 8 bases from J, the junction kept 6 bases outside the gene matches. Germline assignment: CDR1 GTSNPN and CDR2 SVGIG (reference sequence).

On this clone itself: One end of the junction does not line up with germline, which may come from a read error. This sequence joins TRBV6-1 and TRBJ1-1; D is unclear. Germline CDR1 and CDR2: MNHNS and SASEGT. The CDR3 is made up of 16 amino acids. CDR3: CASSEGSARLNTEAFF. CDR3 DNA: TGTGCCAGCAGCGAAGGATCCGCACGGTTGAACACTGAAGCTTTCTTT.

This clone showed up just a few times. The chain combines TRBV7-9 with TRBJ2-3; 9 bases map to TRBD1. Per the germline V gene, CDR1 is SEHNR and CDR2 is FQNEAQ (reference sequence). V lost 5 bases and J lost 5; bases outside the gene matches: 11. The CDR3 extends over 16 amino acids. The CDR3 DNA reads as TGTGCCAGCAGCCCCCCGTTTAGACAGGGGGTAGATACGCAGTATTTT. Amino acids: CASSPPFRQGVDTQYF.

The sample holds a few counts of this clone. CDR3 region: CSVEYYYGYTF. CDR3 bases: TGCAGCGTCGAGTACTACTATGGCTACACCTTC. The chain uses TRBV29-1 and TRBJ1-2; D gene unclear. Germline CDR1 and CDR2: SQVTM and ANQGSEA. Trimming cost V 6 bases and J 3 bases, with 8 bases left between them. CDR3 length equals 11 residues.

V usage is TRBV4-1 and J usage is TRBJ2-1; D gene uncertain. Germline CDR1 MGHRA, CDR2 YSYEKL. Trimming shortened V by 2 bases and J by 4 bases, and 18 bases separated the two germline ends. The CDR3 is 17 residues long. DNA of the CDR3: TGCGCCAGCAGCCAAACCGAGGTCCCTAACGAGTACAATGAGCAGTTCTTC. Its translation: CASSQTEVPNEYNEQFF.

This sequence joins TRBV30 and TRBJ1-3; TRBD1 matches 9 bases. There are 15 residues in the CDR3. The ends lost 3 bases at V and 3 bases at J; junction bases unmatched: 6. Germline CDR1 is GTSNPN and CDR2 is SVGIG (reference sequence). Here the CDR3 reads CAWSNRGRIGNTIYF. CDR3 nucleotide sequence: TGTGCCTGGAGCAACAGGGGGCGAATTGGAAACACCATATATTTT.

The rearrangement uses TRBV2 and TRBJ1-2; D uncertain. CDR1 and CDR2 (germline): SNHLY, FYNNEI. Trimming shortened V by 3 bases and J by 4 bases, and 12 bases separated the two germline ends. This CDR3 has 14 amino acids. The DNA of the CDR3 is TGTGCCAGCAGTGACGACCGCCCTAGCTATGGCTACACCTTC. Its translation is CASSDDRPSYGYTF.

CDR3 protein: CASRRSVSEGGTQYF. The CDR3 bases are TGTGCCAGCCGTAGAAGTGTTAGCGAGGGGGGGACCCAGTACTTC. V usage is TRBV2 and J usage is TRBJ2-5; D could derive from TRBD1 or TRBD2 (6 bases each). The V gene's germline CDR1 is SNHLY and CDR2 FYNNEI. V dropped 8 bases and J dropped 7 bases, with 23 bases sitting between them. This CDR3 has 15 amino acids.

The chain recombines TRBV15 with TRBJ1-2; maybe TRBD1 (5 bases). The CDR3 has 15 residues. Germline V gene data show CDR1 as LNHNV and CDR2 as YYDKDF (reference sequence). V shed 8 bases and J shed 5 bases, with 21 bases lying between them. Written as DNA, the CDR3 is TGTGCCACCCGACCCACGGTCCAGGGCCTGTATGGCTACACCTTC. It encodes CATRPTVQGLYGYTF.

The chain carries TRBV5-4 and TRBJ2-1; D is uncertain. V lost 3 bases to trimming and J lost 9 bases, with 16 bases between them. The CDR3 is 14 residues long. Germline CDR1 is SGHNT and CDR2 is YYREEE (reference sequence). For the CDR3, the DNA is TGTGCCAGCAGCTCCCTCTCTACATTCGGTGAGCAGTTCTTC. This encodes CASSSLSTFGEQFF.

CDR3 residues: CASSQLSGGNEQFF. The DNA of the CDR3 is TGCGCCAGCAGCCAACTCTCTGGGGGCAATGAGCAGTTCTTC. The chain couples TRBV5-1 to TRBJ2-1; D may match TRBD1 or TRBD2 (5 bases each). V was clipped by 4 bases and J by 6 bases, with 14 bases between them. Germline V gene lookup returns CDR1 SGHRS and CDR2 YFSETQ. The CDR3 is 14 amino acids.

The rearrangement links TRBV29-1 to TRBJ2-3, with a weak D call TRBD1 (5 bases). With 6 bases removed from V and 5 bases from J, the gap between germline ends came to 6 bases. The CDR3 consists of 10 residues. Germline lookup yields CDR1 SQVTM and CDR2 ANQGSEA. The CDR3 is CSVGVDTQYF. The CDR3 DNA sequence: TGCAGCGTAGGGGTAGATACGCAGTATTTT.

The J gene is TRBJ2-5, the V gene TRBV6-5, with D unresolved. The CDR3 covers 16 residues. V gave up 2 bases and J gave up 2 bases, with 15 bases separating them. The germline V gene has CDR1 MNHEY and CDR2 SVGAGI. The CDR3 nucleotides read TGTGCCAGCAGTTACATCGGTGGGGTCCCACAAGAGACCCAGTACTTC. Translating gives CASSYIGGVPQETQYF.

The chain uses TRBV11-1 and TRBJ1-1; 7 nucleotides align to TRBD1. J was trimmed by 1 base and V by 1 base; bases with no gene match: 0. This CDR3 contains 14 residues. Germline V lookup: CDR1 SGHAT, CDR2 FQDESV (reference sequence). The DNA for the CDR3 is TGTGCCAGCAGCTTAGGGACAGGGAACACTGAAGCTTTCTTT. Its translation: CASSLGTGNTEAFF.

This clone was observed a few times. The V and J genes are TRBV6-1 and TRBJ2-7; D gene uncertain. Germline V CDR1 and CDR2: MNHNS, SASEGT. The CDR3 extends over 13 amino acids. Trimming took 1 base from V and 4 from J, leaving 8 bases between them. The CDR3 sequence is CASSEGQFYEQYV. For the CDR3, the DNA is TGTGCCAGCAGTGAAGGGCAGTTTTACGAGCAGTACGTC.

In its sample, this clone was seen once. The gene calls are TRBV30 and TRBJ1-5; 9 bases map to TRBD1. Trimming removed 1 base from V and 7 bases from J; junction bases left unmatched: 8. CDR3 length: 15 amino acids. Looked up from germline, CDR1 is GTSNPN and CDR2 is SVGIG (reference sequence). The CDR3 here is CAWSATTGGIQPQHF. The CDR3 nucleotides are TGTGCCTGGAGTGCGACAACAGGGGGCATCCAGCCCCAGCATTTT.

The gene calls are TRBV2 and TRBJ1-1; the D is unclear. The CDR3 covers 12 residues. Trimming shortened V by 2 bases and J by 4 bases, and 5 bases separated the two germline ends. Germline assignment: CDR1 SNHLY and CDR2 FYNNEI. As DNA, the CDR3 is TGTGCCAGCAGTGAATCGGGCACTGAAGCTTTCTTT. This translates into CASSESGTEAFF.